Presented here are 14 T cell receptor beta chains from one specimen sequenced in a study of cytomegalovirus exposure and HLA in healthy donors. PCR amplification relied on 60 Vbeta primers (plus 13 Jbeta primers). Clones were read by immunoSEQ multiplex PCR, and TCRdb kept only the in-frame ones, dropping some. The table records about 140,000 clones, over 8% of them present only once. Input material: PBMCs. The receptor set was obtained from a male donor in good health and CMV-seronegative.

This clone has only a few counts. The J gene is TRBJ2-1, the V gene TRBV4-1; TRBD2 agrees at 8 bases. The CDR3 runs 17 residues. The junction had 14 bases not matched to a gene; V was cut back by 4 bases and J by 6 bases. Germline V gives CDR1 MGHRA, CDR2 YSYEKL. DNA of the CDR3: TGCGCCAGCAGCCGAACACTCCGGGCTAGCGGGTTCAATGAGCAGTTCTTC. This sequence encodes CASSRTLRASGFNEQFF.

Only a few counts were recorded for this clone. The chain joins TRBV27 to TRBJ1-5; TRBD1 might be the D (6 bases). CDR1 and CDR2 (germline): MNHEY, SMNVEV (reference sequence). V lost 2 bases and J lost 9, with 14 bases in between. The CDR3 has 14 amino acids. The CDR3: CASSLIGRGRPQHF. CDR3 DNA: TGTGCCAGCAGTTTAATCGGCAGGGGCCGGCCCCAGCATTTT.

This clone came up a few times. In DNA form, the CDR3 reads TGTGCCATCAAGGGACAGGCCTCCTACGAGCAGTACTTC. It codes for CAIKGQASYEQYF. This chain links TRBV10-3 with TRBJ2-7; 8 nucleotides match TRBD1. V gave up 7 bases and J gave up 0 bases; unmatched junction bases: 2. The CDR3 has 13 residues. Germline V gene lookup returns CDR1 ENHRY and CDR2 SYGVKD.

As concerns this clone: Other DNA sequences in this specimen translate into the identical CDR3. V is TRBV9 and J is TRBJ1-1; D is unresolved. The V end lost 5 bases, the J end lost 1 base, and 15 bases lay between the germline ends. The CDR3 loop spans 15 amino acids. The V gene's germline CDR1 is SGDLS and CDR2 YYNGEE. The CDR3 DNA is TGTGCCAGCAGTTCCTCTGAGGCTGCGAACACTGAAGCTTTCTTT. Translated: CASSSSEAANTEAFF.

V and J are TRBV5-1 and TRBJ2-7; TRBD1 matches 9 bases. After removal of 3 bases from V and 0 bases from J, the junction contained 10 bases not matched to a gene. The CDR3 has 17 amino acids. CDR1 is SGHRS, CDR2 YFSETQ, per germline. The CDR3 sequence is CASSSMTGTGFSYEQYF. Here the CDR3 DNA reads TGCGCCAGCAGCTCGATGACCGGGACAGGGTTCTCCTACGAGCAGTACTTC.

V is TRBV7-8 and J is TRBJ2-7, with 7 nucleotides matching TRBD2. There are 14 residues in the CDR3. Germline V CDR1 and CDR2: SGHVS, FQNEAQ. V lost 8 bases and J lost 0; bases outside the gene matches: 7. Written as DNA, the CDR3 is TGTGCCAGCGGGCAGGGCGGGAGCTCCTACGAGCAGTACTTC. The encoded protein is CASGQGGSSYEQYF.

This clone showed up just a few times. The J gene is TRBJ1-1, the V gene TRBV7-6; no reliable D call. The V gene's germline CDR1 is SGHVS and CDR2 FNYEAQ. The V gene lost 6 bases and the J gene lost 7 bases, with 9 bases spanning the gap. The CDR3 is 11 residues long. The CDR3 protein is CASRTGSEAFF. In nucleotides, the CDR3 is TGTGCCAGCAGAACTGGTAGTGAAGCTTTCTTT.

The CDR3 region has the DNA TGTGCCAGCAGTGTGGGGACAGTGCCTAATCAGCCCCAGCATTTT. It is translated as CASSVGTVPNQPQHF. This rearrangement joins TRBV27 to TRBJ1-5; 7 nucleotides line up with TRBD1. The length of the CDR3 is 15 residues. Germline lookup yields CDR1 MNHEY and CDR2 SMNVEV (reference sequence). The V and J ends lost 5 bases and 4 bases, in that order; junction bases with no gene match: 8.

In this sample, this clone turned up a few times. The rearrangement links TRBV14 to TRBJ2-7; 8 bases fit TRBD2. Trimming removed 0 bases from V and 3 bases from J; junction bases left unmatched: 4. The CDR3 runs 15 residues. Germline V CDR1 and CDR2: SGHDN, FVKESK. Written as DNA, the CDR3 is TGTGCCAGCAGCCAAGATCTGCTAGCGGGCTACGAGCAGTACTTC. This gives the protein CASSQDLLAGYEQYF.

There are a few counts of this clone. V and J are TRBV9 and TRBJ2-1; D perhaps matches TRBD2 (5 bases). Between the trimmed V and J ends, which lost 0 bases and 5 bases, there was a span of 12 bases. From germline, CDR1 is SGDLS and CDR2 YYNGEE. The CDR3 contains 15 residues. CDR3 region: CASSVDVERNNEQFF. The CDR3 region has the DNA TGTGCCAGCAGCGTAGATGTCGAGCGGAACAATGAGCAGTTCTTC.

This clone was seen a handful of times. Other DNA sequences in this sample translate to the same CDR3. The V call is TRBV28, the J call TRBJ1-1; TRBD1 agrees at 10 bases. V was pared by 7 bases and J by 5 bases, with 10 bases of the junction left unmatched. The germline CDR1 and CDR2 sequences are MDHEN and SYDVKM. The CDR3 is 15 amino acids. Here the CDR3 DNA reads TGTGCCAGCATTTACTTGACAGGGGGCACAACTGAAGCTTTCTTT. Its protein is CASIYLTGGTTEAFF. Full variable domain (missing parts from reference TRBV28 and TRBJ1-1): DVKVTQSSRYLVKRTGEKVFLECVQDMDHENMFWYRQDPGLGLRLIYFSYDVKMKEKGDIPEGYSVSREKKERFSLILESASTNQTSMYLCASIYLTGGTTEAFFGQGTRLTVV.

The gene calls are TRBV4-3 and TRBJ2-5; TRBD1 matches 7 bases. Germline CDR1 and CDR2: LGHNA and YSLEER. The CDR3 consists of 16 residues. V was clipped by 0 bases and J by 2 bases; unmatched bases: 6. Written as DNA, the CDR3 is TGCGCCAGCAGCCAAGACGGTCCACAGGGGCAAGAGACCCAGTACTTC. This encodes CASSQDGPQGQETQYF.

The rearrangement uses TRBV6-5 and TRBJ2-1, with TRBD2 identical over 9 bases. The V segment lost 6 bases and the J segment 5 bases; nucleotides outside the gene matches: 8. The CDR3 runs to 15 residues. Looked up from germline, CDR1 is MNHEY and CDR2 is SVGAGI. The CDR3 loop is CASRSAVAGDNEQFF. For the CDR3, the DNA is TGTGCCAGCAGATCCGCTGTAGCGGGAGACAATGAGCAGTTCTTC.

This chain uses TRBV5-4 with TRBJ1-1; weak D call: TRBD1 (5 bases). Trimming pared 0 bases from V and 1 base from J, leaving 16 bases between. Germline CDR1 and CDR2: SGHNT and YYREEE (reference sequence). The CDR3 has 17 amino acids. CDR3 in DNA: TGTGCCAGCAGCTTGGCTCCGGAAGGGGCCGCGAACACTGAAGCTTTCTTT. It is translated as CASSLAPEGAANTEAFF.